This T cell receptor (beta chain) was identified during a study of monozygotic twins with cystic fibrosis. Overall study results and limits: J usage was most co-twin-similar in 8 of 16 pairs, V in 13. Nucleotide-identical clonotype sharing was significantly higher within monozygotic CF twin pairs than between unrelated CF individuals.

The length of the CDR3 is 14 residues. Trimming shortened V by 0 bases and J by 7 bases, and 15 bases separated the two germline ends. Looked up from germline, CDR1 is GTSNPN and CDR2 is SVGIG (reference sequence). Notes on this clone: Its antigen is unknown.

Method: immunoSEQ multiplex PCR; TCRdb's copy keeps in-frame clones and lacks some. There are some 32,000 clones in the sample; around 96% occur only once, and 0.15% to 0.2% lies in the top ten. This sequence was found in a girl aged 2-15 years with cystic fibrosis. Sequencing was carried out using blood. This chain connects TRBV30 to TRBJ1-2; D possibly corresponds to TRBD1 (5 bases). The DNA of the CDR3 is TGTGCCTGGAGTGTAGGCCAGGGTGGAGGTGGCTACACCTTC. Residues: CAWSVGQGGGGYTF.